Listed below are T cell receptor beta chains from one sample, sequenced in a study of OX40 agonist ivuxolimab in advanced cancers. The method was immunoSEQ multiplex PCR; TCRdb's version includes in-frame clones alone and lacks a portion of them. In the table there are about 86,000 clones, roughly 89% of which are singletons. The material sequenced was CD4+ or CD8+ T cells sorted from blood, taken in a trial of the OX40 agonist ivuxolimab. These receptor sequences come from an adult with an advanced solid tumor such as melanoma, head and neck, liver or kidney cancer. The CDR3 runs from the conserved cysteine through the conserved F or W. Each record gives: J gene, CDR3 length, V gene, CDR3 protein.

j_call: TRBJ2-3; cdr3_length: 13; v_call: TRBV6-1; cdr3_aa: CASMEQGTDTQYF
j_call: TRBJ2-7; cdr3_length: 13; v_call: TRBV18; cdr3_aa: CASSPGTSEEQYF
j_call: TRBJ2-1; cdr3_length: 15; v_call: TRBV27; cdr3_aa: CASSLDGRAFGEQFF
j_call: TRBJ1-2; cdr3_length: 14; v_call: TRBV7-9; cdr3_aa: CASSLGQGPYGYTF
j_call: TRBJ2-1; cdr3_length: 18; v_call: TRBV19; cdr3_aa: CASMADRGGSLSYNEQFF
j_call: TRBJ1-2; cdr3_length: 14; v_call: TRBV6-6; cdr3_aa: CASSYLGQDYGYTF
j_call: TRBJ2-7; cdr3_length: 12; v_call: TRBV2; cdr3_aa: CAILGDGVEQYF
j_call: TRBJ2-7; cdr3_length: 14; v_call: TRBV2; cdr3_aa: CASHITGTGTEQYF
j_call: TRBJ1-4; cdr3_length: 14; v_call: TRBV7-9; cdr3_aa: CASSPTVSQAKLFF
j_call: TRBJ1-4; cdr3_length: 16; v_call: TRBV11-2; cdr3_aa: CASSFPREGPRIELFF
j_call: TRBJ2-7; cdr3_length: 15; v_call: TRBV19; cdr3_aa: CASSISLDGTWEQYF
j_call: TRBJ2-1; cdr3_length: 15; v_call: TRBV27; cdr3_aa: CASSLSTGQGEEQFF
j_call: TRBJ2-7; cdr3_length: 17; v_call: TRBV5-4; cdr3_aa: CASSPGGRQGVFYEQYF
j_call: TRBJ1-1; cdr3_length: 15; v_call: TRBV4-1; cdr3_aa: CASSPLDRVNTEAFF
j_call: TRBJ2-7; cdr3_length: 11; v_call: TRBV2; cdr3_aa: CASRGNYEQYF
j_call: TRBJ2-3; cdr3_length: 13; v_call: TRBV4-1; cdr3_aa: CASLRASTDTQYF
j_call: TRBJ2-7; cdr3_length: 15; v_call: TRBV27; cdr3_aa: CARDVLREVSYEQYF
j_call: TRBJ2-3; cdr3_length: 14; v_call: TRBV27; cdr3_aa: CASIGGAGGDTQYF
j_call: TRBJ2-2; cdr3_length: 13; v_call: TRBV19; cdr3_aa: CASSIWPTGELFF
j_call: TRBJ1-2; cdr3_length: 15; v_call: TRBV10-2; cdr3_aa: CASTIPLETGRGYTF
j_call: TRBJ2-7; cdr3_length: 13; v_call: TRBV7-8; cdr3_aa: CASSLAGLYEQYF
j_call: TRBJ2-6; cdr3_length: 18; v_call: TRBV9; cdr3_aa: CASSVAQGRSSGANVLTF
j_call: TRBJ1-2; cdr3_length: 13; v_call: TRBV5-1; cdr3_aa: CASSLDGNFGYTF
j_call: TRBJ2-7; cdr3_length: 13; v_call: TRBV11-2; cdr3_aa: CASSLGGDYEQYF
j_call: TRBJ2-1; cdr3_length: 16; v_call: TRBV10-3; cdr3_aa: CAISARGQGSYNEQFF
j_call: TRBJ2-7; cdr3_length: 12; v_call: TRBV30; cdr3_aa: CAWRAGTYEQYF
j_call: TRBJ2-7; cdr3_length: 13; v_call: TRBV5-6; cdr3_aa: CASSGGGGYEQYF
j_call: TRBJ1-2; cdr3_length: 16; v_call: TRBV6-1; cdr3_aa: CASSAYGGTANYGYTF
j_call: TRBJ2-2; cdr3_length: 13; v_call: TRBV5-1; cdr3_aa: CASSLVVTGELFF
j_call: TRBJ2-3; cdr3_length: 16; v_call: TRBV6-5; cdr3_aa: CASSYSRGPGTDTQYF
j_call: TRBJ2-7; cdr3_length: 14; v_call: TRBV27; cdr3_aa: CASSSGDRVVGQYF
j_call: TRBJ2-2; cdr3_length: 15; v_call: TRBV13; cdr3_aa: CASSSKYINTGELFF
j_call: TRBJ2-5; cdr3_length: 15; v_call: TRBV5-4; cdr3_aa: CASSEQQGAWETQYF
j_call: TRBJ1-5; cdr3_length: 13; v_call: TRBV27; cdr3_aa: CASSWAFNQPQHF
j_call: TRBJ2-5; cdr3_length: 17; v_call: TRBV9; cdr3_aa: CASSPSGIGAYQETQYF
j_call: TRBJ2-7; cdr3_length: 16; v_call: TRBV7-2; cdr3_aa: CASSSGRGLESREQYF
j_call: TRBJ2-5; cdr3_length: 12; v_call: TRBV6-6; cdr3_aa: CASSYGGETQYF
j_call: TRBJ2-7; cdr3_length: 15; v_call: TRBV2; cdr3_aa: CASSEVAVRFGEQYF
j_call: TRBJ2-1; cdr3_length: 14; v_call: TRBV7-3; cdr3_aa: CASSQGGSYNEQFF
j_call: TRBJ2-5; cdr3_length: 16; v_call: TRBV4-2; cdr3_aa: CASSRDRGEGQETQYF
j_call: TRBJ2-7; cdr3_length: 16; v_call: TRBV6-1; cdr3_aa: CASSDLGGRFWYEQYF
j_call: TRBJ1-1; cdr3_length: 12; v_call: TRBV6-1; cdr3_aa: CASSENPPEAFF
j_call: TRBJ2-7; cdr3_length: 14; v_call: TRBV9; cdr3_aa: CASSAEQGGYEQYF
j_call: TRBJ2-1; cdr3_length: 13; v_call: TRBV11-3; cdr3_aa: CASSLGNYNEQFF
j_call: TRBJ1-2; cdr3_length: 17; v_call: TRBV27; cdr3_aa: CASSDRDRGLWDYGYTF